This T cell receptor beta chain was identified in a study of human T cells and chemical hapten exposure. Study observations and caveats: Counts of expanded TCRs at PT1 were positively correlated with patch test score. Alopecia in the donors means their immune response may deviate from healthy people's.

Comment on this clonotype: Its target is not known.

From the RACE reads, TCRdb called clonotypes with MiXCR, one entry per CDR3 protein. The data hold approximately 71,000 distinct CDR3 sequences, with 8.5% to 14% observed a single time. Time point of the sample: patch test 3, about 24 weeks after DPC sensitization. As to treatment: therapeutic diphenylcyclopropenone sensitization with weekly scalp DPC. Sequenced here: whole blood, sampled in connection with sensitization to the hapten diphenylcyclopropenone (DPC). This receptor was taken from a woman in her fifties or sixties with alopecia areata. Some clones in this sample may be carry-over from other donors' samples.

CDR3 protein: CASSPTGGSTDTQYF. CDR3 in DNA: TGTGCCAGCAGCCCGACAGGGGGGAGCACAGATACGCAGTATTTT. This chain connects TRBV7-2 to TRBJ2-3; 9 bases line up with TRBD1. CDR3 length: 15 residues. Germline CDR1 and CDR2: SGHTA and FQGNSA. V was pared by 5 bases and J by 0 bases, with 3 bases of the junction left unmatched.